This T cell receptor beta chain was obtained from a study of blood T cell repertoires in COVID-19. Study-wide context: The study drew acute and convalescent COVID-19 samples from the United States, Italy and Spain.

V was pared by 6 bases and J by 7 bases, with 17 bases of the junction left unmatched. The CDR3 sequence is 17 residues long. The germline gives CDR1 MGHRA, CDR2 YSYEKL. Assay: immunoSEQ multiplex PCR; the TCRdb copy retains only in-frame clones and omits some. The table records about 360,000 clones, around 90% of them present only once. The TCR was taken from a woman in her 40s with acute COVID-19. The sequencing sample was made of PBMCs or T cells enriched from blood (not recorded which). The rearrangement joins TRBV4-1 to TRBJ1-2; TRBD1 matches 10 bases. CDR3 DNA sequence: TGCGCCAGCAGGGGACGTACCGGGACAGGGGAAGGTTTTGGCTACACCTTC. It codes for CASRGRTGTGEGFGYTF.